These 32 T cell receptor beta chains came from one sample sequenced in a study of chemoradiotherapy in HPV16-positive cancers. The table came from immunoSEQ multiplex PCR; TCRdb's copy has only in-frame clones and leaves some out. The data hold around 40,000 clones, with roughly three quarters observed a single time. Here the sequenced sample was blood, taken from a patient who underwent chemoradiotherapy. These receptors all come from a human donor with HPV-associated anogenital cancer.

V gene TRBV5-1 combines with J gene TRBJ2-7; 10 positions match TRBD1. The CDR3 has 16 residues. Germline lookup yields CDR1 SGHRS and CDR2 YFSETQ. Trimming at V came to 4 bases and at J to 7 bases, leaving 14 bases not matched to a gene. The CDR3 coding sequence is TGCGCCAGCAGCGCGACAGGGGGCCTACGAGAAAGGGAGCAGTACTTC. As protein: CASSATGGLREREQYF.

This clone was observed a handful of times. The CDR3 loop reads CASSRSEGLNTEAFF. The CDR3 DNA reads TGTGCCAGCAGTAGGTCGGAAGGATTGAACACTGAAGCTTTCTTT. The chain carries TRBV6-5 and TRBJ1-1; unclear D gene. The CDR3 loop spans 15 amino acids. V was pared by 5 bases and J by 0 bases, with 13 bases between. The germline gives CDR1 MNHEY, CDR2 SVGAGI.

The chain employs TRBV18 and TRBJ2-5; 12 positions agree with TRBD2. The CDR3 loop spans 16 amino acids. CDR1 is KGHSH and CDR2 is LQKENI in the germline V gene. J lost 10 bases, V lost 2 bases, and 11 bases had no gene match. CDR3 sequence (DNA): TGTGCCAGCTCACCATTTACCCTAGCGGGGGGGCAGGACCAGTACTTC. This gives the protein CASSPFTLAGGQDQYF. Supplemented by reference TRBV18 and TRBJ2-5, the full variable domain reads NAGVMQNPRHLVRRRGQEARLRCSPMKGHSHVYWYRQLPEEGLKFMVYLQKENIIDESGMPKERFSAEFPKEGPSILRIQQVVRGDSAAYFCASSPFTLAGGQDQYFGPGTRLLVL.

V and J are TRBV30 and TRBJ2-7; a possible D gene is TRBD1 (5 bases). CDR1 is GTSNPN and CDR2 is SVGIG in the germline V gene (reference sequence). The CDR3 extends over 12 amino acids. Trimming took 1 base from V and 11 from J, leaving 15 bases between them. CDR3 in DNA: TGTGCCTGGAGTGACCCAGGGCCCTTCAAGTACTTC. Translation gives CAWSDPGPFKYF.

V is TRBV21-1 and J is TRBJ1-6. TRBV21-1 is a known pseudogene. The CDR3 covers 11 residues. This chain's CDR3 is CASTQGPPLHF. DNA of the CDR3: TGTGCCAGCACCCAGGGACCACCCCTCCACTTT.

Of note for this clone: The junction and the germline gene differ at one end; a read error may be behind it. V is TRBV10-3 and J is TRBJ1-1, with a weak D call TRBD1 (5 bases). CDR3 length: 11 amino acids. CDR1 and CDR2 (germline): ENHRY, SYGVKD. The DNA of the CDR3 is TGCCCGCGTTTACGGGACGCTGAAGCTTTCTTT. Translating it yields CPRLRDAEAFF.

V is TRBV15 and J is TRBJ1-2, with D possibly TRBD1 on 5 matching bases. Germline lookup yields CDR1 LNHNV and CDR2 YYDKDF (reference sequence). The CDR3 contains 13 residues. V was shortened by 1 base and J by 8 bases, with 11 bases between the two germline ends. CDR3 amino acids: CATSRGQGDGYTF. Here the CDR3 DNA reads TGTGCCACCAGCAGAGGGCAGGGAGACGGCTACACCTTC.

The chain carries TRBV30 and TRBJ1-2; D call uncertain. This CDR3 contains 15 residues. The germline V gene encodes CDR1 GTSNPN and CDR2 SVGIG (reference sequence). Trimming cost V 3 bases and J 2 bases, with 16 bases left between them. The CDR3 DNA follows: TGTGCCTGGAGCACTTTATTTCGGAAGAACTATGGCTACACCTTC. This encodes CAWSTLFRKNYGYTF.

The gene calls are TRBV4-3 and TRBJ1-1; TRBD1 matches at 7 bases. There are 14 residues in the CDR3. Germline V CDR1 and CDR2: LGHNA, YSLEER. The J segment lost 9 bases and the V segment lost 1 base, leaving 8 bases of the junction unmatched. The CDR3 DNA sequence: TGCGCCAGCAGCCAAGGGACAGGTCAAATACAAGCTTTCTTT. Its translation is CASSQGTGQIQAFF.

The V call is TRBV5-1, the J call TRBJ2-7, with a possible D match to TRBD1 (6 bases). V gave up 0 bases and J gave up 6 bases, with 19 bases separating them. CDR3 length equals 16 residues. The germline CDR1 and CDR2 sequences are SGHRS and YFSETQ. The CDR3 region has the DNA TGCGCCAGCAGCTTGGTCGCTGGAACAGGGTCTCCCGAGCAGTACTTC. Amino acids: CASSLVAGTGSPEQYF.

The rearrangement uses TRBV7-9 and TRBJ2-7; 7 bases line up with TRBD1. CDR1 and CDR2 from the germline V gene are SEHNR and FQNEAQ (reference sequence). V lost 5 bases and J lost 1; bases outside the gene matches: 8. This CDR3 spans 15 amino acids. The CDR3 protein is CASSDNRGGSYEQYF. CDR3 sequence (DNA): TGTGCCAGCAGCGATAACAGGGGTGGATCCTACGAGCAGTACTTC.

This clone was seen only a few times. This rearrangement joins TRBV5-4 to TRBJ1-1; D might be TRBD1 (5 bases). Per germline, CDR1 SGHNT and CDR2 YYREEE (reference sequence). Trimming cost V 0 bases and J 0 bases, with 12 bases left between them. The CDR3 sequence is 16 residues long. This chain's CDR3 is CASSLGGDELNTEAFF. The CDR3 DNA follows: TGTGCCAGCAGCTTGGGGGGGGATGAGTTGAACACTGAAGCTTTCTTT.

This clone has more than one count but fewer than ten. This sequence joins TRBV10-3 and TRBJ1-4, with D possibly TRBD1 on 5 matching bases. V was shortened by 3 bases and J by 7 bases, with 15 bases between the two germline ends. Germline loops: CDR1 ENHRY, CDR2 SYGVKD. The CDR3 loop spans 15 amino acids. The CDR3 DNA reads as TGTGCCATCAGTGAAACGGGGGAGTGGGGTGAAAAACTGTTTTTT. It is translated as CAISETGEWGEKLFF.

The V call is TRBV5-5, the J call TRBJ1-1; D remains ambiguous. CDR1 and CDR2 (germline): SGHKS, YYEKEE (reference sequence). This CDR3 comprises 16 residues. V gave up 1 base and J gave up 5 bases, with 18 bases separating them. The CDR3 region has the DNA TGTGCCAGCAGCTTGAGGCCAGGCAGCCTGGGGACTGAAGCTTTCTTT. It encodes CASSLRPGSLGTEAFF. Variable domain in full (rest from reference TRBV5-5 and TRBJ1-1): DAGVTQSPTHLIKTRGQQVTLRCSPISGHKSVSWYQQVLGQGPQFIFQYYEKEERGRGNFPDRFSARQFPNYSSELNVNALLLGDSALYLCASSLRPGSLGTEAFFGQGTRLTVV.

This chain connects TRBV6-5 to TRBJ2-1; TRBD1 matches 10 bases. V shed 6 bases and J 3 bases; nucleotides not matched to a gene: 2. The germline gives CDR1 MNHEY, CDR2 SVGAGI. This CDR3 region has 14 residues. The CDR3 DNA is TGTGCCAGCAGGGACAGGGGGGGCTACAATGAGCAGTTCTTC. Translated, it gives CASRDRGGYNEQFF.

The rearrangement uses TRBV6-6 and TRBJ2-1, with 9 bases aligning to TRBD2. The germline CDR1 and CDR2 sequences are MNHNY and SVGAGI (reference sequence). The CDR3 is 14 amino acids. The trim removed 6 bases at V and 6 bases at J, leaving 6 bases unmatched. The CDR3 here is CASRAGTSFNEQFF. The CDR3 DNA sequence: TGTGCCAGCAGGGCGGGGACTAGCTTCAATGAGCAGTTCTTC.

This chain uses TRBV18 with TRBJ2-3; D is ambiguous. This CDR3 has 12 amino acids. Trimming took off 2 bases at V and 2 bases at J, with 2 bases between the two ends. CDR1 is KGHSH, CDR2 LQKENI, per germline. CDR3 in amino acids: CASSPDTDTQYF. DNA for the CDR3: TGTGCCAGCTCACCAGACACAGATACGCAGTATTTT.

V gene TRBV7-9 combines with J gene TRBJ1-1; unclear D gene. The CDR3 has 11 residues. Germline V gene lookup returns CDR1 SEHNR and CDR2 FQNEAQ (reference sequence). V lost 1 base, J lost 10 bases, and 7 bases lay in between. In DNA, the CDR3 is TGTGCCAGCAGCTTAGGAGAAGGAGCTTTCTTT. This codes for CASSLGEGAFF.

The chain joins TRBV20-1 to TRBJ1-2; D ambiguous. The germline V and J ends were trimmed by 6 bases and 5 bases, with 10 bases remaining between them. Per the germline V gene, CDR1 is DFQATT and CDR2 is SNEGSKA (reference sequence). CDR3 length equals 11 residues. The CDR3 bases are TGCAGTGCCCCCGCGTCATATGGCTACACCTTC. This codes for CSAPASYGYTF.

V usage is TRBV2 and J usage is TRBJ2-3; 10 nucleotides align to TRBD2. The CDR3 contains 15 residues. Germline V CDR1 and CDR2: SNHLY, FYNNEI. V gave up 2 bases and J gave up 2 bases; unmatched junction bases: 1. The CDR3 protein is CASSESGGDTDTQYF. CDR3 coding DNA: TGTGCCAGCAGTGAAAGCGGGGGGGACACAGATACGCAGTATTTT.

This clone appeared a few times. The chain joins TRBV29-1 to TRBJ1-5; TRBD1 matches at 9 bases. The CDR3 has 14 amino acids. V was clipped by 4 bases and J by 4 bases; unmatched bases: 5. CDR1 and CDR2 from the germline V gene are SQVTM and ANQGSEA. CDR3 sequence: CSVAEQGANQPQHF. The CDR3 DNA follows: TGCAGCGTTGCCGAACAGGGGGCGAATCAGCCCCAGCATTTT.

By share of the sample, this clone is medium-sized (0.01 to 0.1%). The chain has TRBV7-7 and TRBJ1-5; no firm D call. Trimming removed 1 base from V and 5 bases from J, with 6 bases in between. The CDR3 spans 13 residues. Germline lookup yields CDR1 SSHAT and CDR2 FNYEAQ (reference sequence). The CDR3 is CASSLDAHQPQHF. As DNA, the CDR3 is TGTGCCAGCAGCTTAGATGCCCATCAGCCCCAGCATTTT.

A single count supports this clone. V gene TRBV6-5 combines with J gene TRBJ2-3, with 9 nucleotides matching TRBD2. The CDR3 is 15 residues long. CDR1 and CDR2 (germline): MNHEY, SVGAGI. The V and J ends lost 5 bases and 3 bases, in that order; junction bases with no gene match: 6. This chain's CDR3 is CASSRLAEGTDTQYF. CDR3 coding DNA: TGTGCCAGCAGTCGACTAGCGGAGGGGACAGATACGCAGTATTTT.

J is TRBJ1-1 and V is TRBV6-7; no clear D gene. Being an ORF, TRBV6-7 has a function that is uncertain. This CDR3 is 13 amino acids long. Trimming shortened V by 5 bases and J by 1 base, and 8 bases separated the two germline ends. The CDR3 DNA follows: TGTGCCAGCAGTCCTACAGAGAACACTGAAGCTTTCTTT. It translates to CASSPTENTEAFF.

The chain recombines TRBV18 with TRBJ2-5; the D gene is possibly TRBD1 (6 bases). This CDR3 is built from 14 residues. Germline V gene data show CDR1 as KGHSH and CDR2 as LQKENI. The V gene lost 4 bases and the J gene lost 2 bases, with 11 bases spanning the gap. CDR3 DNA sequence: TGTGCCAGCTCACAGGGACAACCACAAGAGACCCAGTACTTC. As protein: CASSQGQPQETQYF. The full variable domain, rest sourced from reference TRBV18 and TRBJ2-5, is NAGVMQNPRHLVRRRGQEARLRCSPMKGHSHVYWYRQLPEEGLKFMVYLQKENIIDESGMPKERFSAEFPKEGPSILRIQQVVRGDSAAYFCASSQGQPQETQYFGPGTRLLVL.

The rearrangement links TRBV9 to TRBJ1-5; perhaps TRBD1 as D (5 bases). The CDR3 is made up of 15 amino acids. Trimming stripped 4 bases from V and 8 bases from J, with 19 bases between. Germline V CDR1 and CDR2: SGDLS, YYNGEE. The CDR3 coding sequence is TGTGCCAGCAGCACCACCGGGACTCTACGGGAGCCCCAGCATTTT. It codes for CASSTTGTLREPQHF.

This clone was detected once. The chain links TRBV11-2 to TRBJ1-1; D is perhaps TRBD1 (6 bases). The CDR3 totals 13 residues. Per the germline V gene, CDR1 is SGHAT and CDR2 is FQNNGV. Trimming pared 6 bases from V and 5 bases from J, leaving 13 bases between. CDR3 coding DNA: TGTGCCAGCAGTTCACAGGGATGGACTGAAGCTTTCTTT. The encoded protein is CASSSQGWTEAFF.

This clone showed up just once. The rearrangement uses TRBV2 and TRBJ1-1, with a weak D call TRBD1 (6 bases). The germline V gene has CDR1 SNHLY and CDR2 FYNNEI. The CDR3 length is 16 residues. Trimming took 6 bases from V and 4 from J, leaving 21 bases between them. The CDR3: CASRRATGGGVTEAFF. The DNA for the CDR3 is TGTGCCAGCAGGAGAGCGACGGGGGGCGGAGTCACTGAAGCTTTCTTT.

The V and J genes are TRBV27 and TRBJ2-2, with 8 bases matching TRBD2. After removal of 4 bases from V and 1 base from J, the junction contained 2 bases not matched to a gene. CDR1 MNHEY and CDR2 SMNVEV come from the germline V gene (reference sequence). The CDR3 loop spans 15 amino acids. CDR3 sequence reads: CASSYSGVNTGELFF. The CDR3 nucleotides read TGTGCCAGCAGTTATAGCGGGGTGAACACCGGGGAGCTGTTTTTT.

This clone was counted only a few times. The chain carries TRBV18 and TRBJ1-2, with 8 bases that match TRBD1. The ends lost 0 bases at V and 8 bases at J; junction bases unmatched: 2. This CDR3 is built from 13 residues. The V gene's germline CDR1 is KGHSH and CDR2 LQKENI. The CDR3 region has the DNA TGTGCCAGCTCACCACCACAGGGGGTGGGCTACACCTTC. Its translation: CASSPPQGVGYTF. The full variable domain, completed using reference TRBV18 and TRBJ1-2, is NAGVMQNPRHLVRRRGQEARLRCSPMKGHSHVYWYRQLPEEGLKFMVYLQKENIIDESGMPKERFSAEFPKEGPSILRIQQVVRGDSAAYFCASSPPQGVGYTFGSGTRLTVV.

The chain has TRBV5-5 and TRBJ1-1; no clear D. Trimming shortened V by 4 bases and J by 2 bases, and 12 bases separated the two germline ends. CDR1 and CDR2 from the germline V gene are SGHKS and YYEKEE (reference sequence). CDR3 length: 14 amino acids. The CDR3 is CASSQLQLNTEAFF. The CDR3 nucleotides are TGTGCCAGCAGCCAGTTACAGTTAAACACTGAAGCTTTCTTT.

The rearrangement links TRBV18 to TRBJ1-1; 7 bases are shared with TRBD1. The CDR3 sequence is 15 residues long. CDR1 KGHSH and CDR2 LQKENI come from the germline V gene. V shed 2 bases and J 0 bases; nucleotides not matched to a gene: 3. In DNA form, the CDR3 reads TGTGCCAGCTCACCAGGACAGGCCGTGAACACTGAAGCTTTCTTT. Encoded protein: CASSPGQAVNTEAFF.